This T cell receptor beta chain is drawn from a study of T-cell memory formation after mild COVID-19. Study context: In these data, TCR clusters were largely donor specific.

In TCRdb, the 5' RACE reads were re-called with MiXCR into one record per CDR3 protein. Among about 130,000 distinct CDR3 sequences listed, about 17% were seen once. This clonotype came up a few times. Its antigen is currently unknown. Study results and limitations: CD4/CD8 balance characterized clones contracting day 15 to 85, and CD4+ skew characterized later expanders. Shrinking CD4+ clones resided mostly in CM and EM, and CD8+ ones in EMRA.

CDR3 length: 13 residues. The V end lost 2 bases, the J end lost 5 bases, and 4 bases lay between the germline ends. In germline, CDR1 is MNHNY, CDR2 SVGAGI (reference sequence). Source material: PBMCs or a T cell subset sorted from them (not recorded which). The sequence derives from an adult woman who had mild COVID-19 (a few samples of this study predate the infection). Cell type and time point are not known. The gene calls are TRBV6-6 and TRBJ1-6, with unresolved D. The CDR3 DNA follows: TGTGCCAGCAGTTACGGGAATAATTCACCCCTCCACTTT. It yields the protein CASSYGNNSPLHF.